Each of the 29 T cell receptor beta chains below was sequenced from the same sample in a study of T cell repertoires in cytomegalovirus infection. No antigen is known for these receptors. MiXCR was run by TCRdb on the reads, yielding one entry per CDR3 protein. The table has around 55,000 distinct CDR3 sequences, roughly a fifth seen once. Sample: CD8+ T cells from cultured PBMCs, taken from culture after CMV antigen stimulation. Receptors originate from a human donor in good health (CMV status not recorded). Some clones in this sample may be carry-over from other donors' samples.

The gene calls are TRBV27 and TRBJ2-7, with 12 bases matching TRBD1. The length of the CDR3 is 14 residues. J gave up 5 bases and V 2 bases, and 1 base lay outside the gene matches. Per the germline V gene, CDR1 is MNHEY and CDR2 is SMNVEV (reference sequence). CDR3 amino acids: CASSLGTGGHEQYF. In nucleotides, the CDR3 is TGTGCCAGCAGTTTAGGGACAGGGGGCCACGAGCAGTACTTC.

There are many counts of this clonotype. The chain combines TRBV28 with TRBJ1-1; no firm D call. The CDR3 runs 14 residues. Germline values: CDR1 MDHEN, CDR2 SYDVKM. Deletions cut 6 bases from V and 4 bases from J, with 15 bases between. CDR3 coding DNA: TGTGCCAGCAGGCCCTTGGGTAGTGGCACTGAAGCTTTCTTT. This codes for CASRPLGSGTEAFF.

This chain uses TRBV7-2 with TRBJ1-2, with D unclear. Trimming stripped 1 base from V and 8 bases from J, with 20 bases between. The CDR3 totals 16 residues. From germline, CDR1 is SGHTA and CDR2 FQGNSA. The CDR3 DNA follows: TGTGCCAGCAGCTTAGAAATGGTCGGGGTTCTTGAGGGCTACACCTTC. This codes for CASSLEMVGVLEGYTF. Using reference TRBV7-2 and TRBJ1-2 for the parts outside the CDR3, the full variable domain is GAGVSQSPSNKVTEKGKDVELRCDPISGHTALYWYRQSLGQGLEFLIYFQGNSAPDKSGLPSDRFSAERTGGSVSTLTIQRTQQEDSAVYLCASSLEMVGVLEGYTFGSGTRLTVV.

This clonotype was counted between two and nine times. This sequence joins TRBV7-6 and TRBJ1-5; no definite D call. Per the germline V gene, CDR1 is SGHVS and CDR2 is FNYEAQ. With 2 bases removed from V and 6 bases from J, the gap between germline ends came to 5 bases. This CDR3 is 12 amino acids long. CDR3 in amino acids: CASSLFPQPQHF. The CDR3 DNA reads TGTGCCAGCAGCTTATTTCCTCAGCCCCAGCATTTT.

V and J are TRBV12-3 or TRBV12-4 and TRBJ1-6; perhaps TRBD1 as D (5 bases). V shed 6 bases and J shed 9 bases, with 18 bases lying between them. The CDR3 has 15 residues. The CDR3 nucleotides read TGTGCCAGCAGCACGCGGGGGGGGAGGGGTTCACCCCTCCACTTT. Its protein is CASSTRGGRGSPLHF.

This clonotype was found a few times. The genes are TRBV29-1 and TRBJ2-1, with 8 bases identical to TRBD2. This CDR3 contains 15 residues. Germline V gene data show CDR1 as SQVTM and CDR2 as ANQGSEA. V shed 5 bases and J 2 bases; nucleotides not matched to a gene: 8. CDR3 in DNA: TGCAGCGTTTCTAAGCGGGAGAACACCTACAATGAGCAGTTCTTC. This translates into CSVSKRENTYNEQFF.

There are a few counts of this clonotype. This chain links TRBV6-6 with TRBJ1-5; D not certain. Germline loops: CDR1 MNHNY, CDR2 SVGAGI (reference sequence). This CDR3 region has 15 residues. Trimming took off 6 bases at V and 2 bases at J, with 14 bases between the two ends. The DNA of the CDR3 is TGTGCCAGCAGCCCAAGTGGGATTGGCAATCAGCCCCAGCATTTT. Amino acid sequence: CASSPSGIGNQPQHF.

This clonotype has just a few counts. This rearrangement joins TRBV6-5 to TRBJ2-1; no firm D call. Germline assignment: CDR1 MNHEY and CDR2 SVGAGI. Between the trimmed V and J ends, which lost 6 bases and 7 bases, there was a span of 16 bases. The CDR3 consists of 14 residues. The CDR3 coding sequence is TGTGCCAGCAGCATATCGGTCCCAGGAAATGAGCAGTTCTTC. Translating gives CASSISVPGNEQFF.

This clonotype turned up a few times. This chain joins TRBV7-9 and TRBJ2-7; 7 bases line up with TRBD2. The CDR3 covers 14 residues. Germline V gene data show CDR1 as SEHNR and CDR2 as FQNEAQ (reference sequence). Trimming took 4 bases from V and 2 from J; bases not matched to a gene: 5. CDR3 sequence: CASSSQGGTYEQYF. CDR3 DNA: TGTGCCAGCAGCTCCCAGGGAGGGACCTACGAGCAGTACTTC.

The chain carries TRBV7-2 and TRBJ1-2; D not certain. The CDR3 extends over 13 amino acids. The V gene's germline CDR1 is SGHTA and CDR2 FQGNSA. The V and J ends lost 4 bases and 2 bases respectively, with 8 bases between them. The CDR3 protein is CASSSASNYGYTF. DNA of the CDR3: TGTGCCAGCAGCTCAGCCAGCAACTATGGCTACACCTTC.

This clonotype was seen a few times. The genes are TRBV12-3 or TRBV12-4 and TRBJ1-5, with 8 bases lining up with TRBD1. V gave up 3 bases and J gave up 0 bases; unmatched junction bases: 7. This CDR3 region has 17 residues. CDR3: CASSLGDRLYSNQPQHF. CDR3 DNA: TGTGCCAGCAGTTTGGGGGACAGGCTATATAGCAATCAGCCCCAGCATTTT.

This clonotype counts as medium-sized. This sequence joins TRBV27 and TRBJ2-7; TRBD1 matches 9 bases. With 5 bases clipped from V and 3 bases from J, the junction kept 5 bases outside the gene matches. This CDR3 has 14 residues. Germline V gene data show CDR1 as MNHEY and CDR2 as SMNVEV (reference sequence). The CDR3 spells CASSLQGANYEQYF. The CDR3 DNA reads TGTGCCAGCAGTCTACAGGGGGCGAACTACGAGCAGTACTTC.

V gene TRBV12-3 or TRBV12-4 combines with J gene TRBJ2-3; possible D gene TRBD1, 5 bases. The V end lost 6 bases, the J end lost 0 bases, and 10 bases lay between the germline ends. This CDR3 has 14 residues. CDR3 nucleotides: TGTGCCAGCAGCTTTGACAGTAGCACAGATACGCAGTATTTT. As protein: CASSFDSSTDTQYF.

This clonotype was observed a handful of times. The chain employs TRBV11-1 and TRBJ2-1, with 9 bases identical to TRBD1. V was pared by 5 bases and J by 10 bases, with 12 bases of the junction left unmatched. The CDR3 consists of 15 residues. Looked up from germline, CDR1 is SGHAT and CDR2 is FQDESV (reference sequence). The DNA of the CDR3 is TGTGCCAGCAGCCCAAGAGGGACAGGGTTACGGGAGCAGTTCTTC. It encodes CASSPRGTGLREQFF.

This rearrangement joins TRBV25-1 to TRBJ1-1; no firm D call. The CDR3 runs 12 residues. Between the trimmed V and J ends, which lost 4 bases and 9 bases, there was a span of 12 bases. The germline gives CDR1 MGHDK, CDR2 SYGVNS. The CDR3: CASSVGPQKAFF. CDR3 coding DNA: TGTGCCAGCAGTGTTGGCCCGCAGAAAGCTTTCTTT.

The V call is TRBV11-2, the J call TRBJ2-5; unclear D gene. Germline V gene lookup returns CDR1 SGHAT and CDR2 FQNNGV. V lost 0 bases to trimming and J lost 1 base, with 9 bases between them. The CDR3 runs 15 residues. In DNA form, the CDR3 reads TGTGCCAGCAGCTTAGATATAGGTCTCCAAGAGACCCAGTACTTC. Amino acids: CASSLDIGLQETQYF.

The CDR3 loop is CASSLGLYQETQYF. CDR3 DNA sequence: TGTGCCAGCAGCTTGGGACTGTATCAAGAGACCCAGTACTTC. This chain joins TRBV7-2 and TRBJ2-5, with D tentatively TRBD2 (6 bases). This CDR3 is built from 14 residues. CDR1 SGHTA and CDR2 FQGNSA come from the germline V gene. V lost 3 bases and J 2 bases, leaving 10 bases between the germline ends. Filled out from reference TRBV7-2 and TRBJ2-5, the complete variable domain reads GAGVSQSPSNKVTEKGKDVELRCDPISGHTALYWYRQSLGQGLEFLIYFQGNSAPDKSGLPSDRFSAERTGGSVSTLTIQRTQQEDSAVYLCASSLGLYQETQYFGPGTRLLVL.

This clonotype was seen a few times. The chain is built from TRBV7-8 and TRBJ2-1, with 12 positions matching TRBD2. CDR1 and CDR2 from the germline V gene are SGHVS and FQNEAQ. The CDR3 is made up of 16 amino acids. With 5 bases clipped from V and 1 base from J, the junction kept 3 bases outside the gene matches. CDR3 region: CASSALAGGSYNEQFF. DNA for the CDR3: TGTGCCAGCAGCGCCCTAGCGGGAGGGTCCTACAATGAGCAGTTCTTC. Based on the CDR3 plus reference TRBV7-8 and TRBJ2-1, the full variable domain is GAGVSQSPRYKVAKRGQDVALRCDPISGHVSLFWYQQALGQGPEFLTYFQNEAQLDKSGLPSDRFFAERPEGSVSTLKIQRTQQEDSAVYLCASSALAGGSYNEQFFGPGTRLTVL.

This sequence joins TRBV6-6 and TRBJ2-7, with D possibly matching TRBD1 (6 bases). The V end lost 6 bases, the J end lost 6 bases, and 12 bases lay between the germline ends. This CDR3 is 12 amino acids long. Germline V gene sequence: CDR1 MNHNY, CDR2 SVGAGI (reference sequence). The CDR3 coding sequence is TGTGCCAGCAGCAGAAACAGGGTCGAGCAGTACTTC. Its translation: CASSRNRVEQYF.

This chain joins TRBV6-2 or TRBV6-3 and TRBJ1-1; the D gene is possibly TRBD1 (5 bases). This CDR3 contains 18 residues. CDR1 and CDR2 from the germline V gene are MNHEY and SVGEGT. V gave up 2 bases and J gave up 11 bases, with 30 bases separating them. CDR3 residues: CASSYPARQAGFEHSAFF. CDR3 nucleotide sequence: TGTGCCAGCAGTTACCCCGCGCGGCAGGCAGGGTTCGAACACTCCGCTTTCTTT.

The J gene is TRBJ2-7, the V gene TRBV6-2 or TRBV6-3; 9 nucleotides agree with TRBD1. In germline, CDR1 is MNHEY, CDR2 SVGEGT. The CDR3 sequence is 14 residues long. The V segment lost 4 bases and the J segment 3 bases; nucleotides outside the gene matches: 4. CDR3: CASSFMTGGYEQYF. CDR3 in DNA: TGTGCCAGCAGTTTCATGACAGGGGGCTACGAGCAGTACTTC.

In this sample, this clonotype turned up once. Germline is not matched at one junction end, which may reflect a read error. The rearrangement uses TRBV7-6 and TRBJ2-5; D not certain. This CDR3 spans 17 amino acids. Germline lookup yields CDR1 SGHVS and CDR2 FNYEAQ. CDR3 protein: CASSLLPPRTRQETLYF. DNA for the CDR3: TGTGCCAGCAGCTTGCTCCCCCCAAGGACGCGTCAAGAGACCCTGTACTTC.

This clonotype has a handful of counts. The genes are TRBV7-2 and TRBJ2-7; D is unclear. V lost 5 bases and J 0 bases, leaving 8 bases between the germline ends. Germline V CDR1 and CDR2: SGHTA, FQGNSA. The CDR3 spans 13 residues. CDR3 loop: CASSADVSYEQYF. As DNA, the CDR3 is TGTGCCAGCAGCGCGGACGTCTCCTACGAGCAGTACTTC.

The rearrangement uses TRBV7-2 and TRBJ1-6; tentative D call: TRBD1 (6 bases). With 5 bases removed from V and 0 bases from J, the gap between germline ends came to 14 bases. This CDR3 is 17 amino acids long. Germline CDR1 is SGHTA and CDR2 is FQGNSA. Here the CDR3 DNA reads TGTGCCAGCAGCCCTCTCGGAGGGGGCTCCTATAATTCACCCCTCCACTTT. This sequence encodes CASSPLGGGSYNSPLHF.

In this sample, this clonotype turned up a few times. CDR3 residues: CASSPPRGMNTEAFF. The DNA for the CDR3 is TGTGCCAGCAGTCCCCCGCGGGGAATGAACACTGAAGCTTTCTTT. V and J are TRBV28 and TRBJ1-1; unclear D gene. Germline V gene sequence: CDR1 MDHEN, CDR2 SYDVKM. The CDR3 loop spans 15 amino acids. The V and J ends lost 5 bases and 0 bases respectively, with 13 bases between them. Full variable domain (outside the CDR3, taken from reference TRBV28 and TRBJ1-1): DVKVTQSSRYLVKRTGEKVFLECVQDMDHENMFWYRQDPGLGLRLIYFSYDVKMKEKGDIPEGYSVSREKKERFSLILESASTNQTSMYLCASSPPRGMNTEAFFGQGTRLTVV.

This rearrangement joins TRBV24-1 to TRBJ1-2; D possibly corresponds to TRBD1 (5 bases). Trimming removed 3 bases at V and 8 bases at J, with 15 bases between. Germline CDR1 KGHDR, CDR2 SFDVKD. This CDR3 is built from 14 residues. The CDR3 DNA follows: TGTGCCACCAGTGATAGCTCCGGGACGGAAGGCTACACCTTC. As protein: CATSDSSGTEGYTF.

This clonotype was recorded at least ten times. The chain combines TRBV6-5 with TRBJ1-3; 8 positions match TRBD1. The CDR3 runs to 14 residues. CDR1 is MNHEY and CDR2 is SVGAGI in the germline V gene. Unmatched junction bases numbered 1, after V lost 6 bases and J lost 0 bases. The CDR3 loop reads CASRTGGSGNTIYF. For the CDR3, the DNA is TGTGCCAGCAGAACAGGGGGCTCTGGAAACACCATATATTTT.

This clonotype was recorded a few times. The chain carries TRBV13 and TRBJ1-6, with TRBD1 as a possible D gene (6 bases). V was shortened by 5 bases and J by 11 bases, with 16 bases between the two germline ends. The germline V gene has CDR1 PRHDT and CDR2 FYEKMQ (reference sequence). The CDR3 loop spans 14 amino acids. The CDR3 DNA reads TGTGCCAGCAGCAAACAGGGCGCCCAAACACCCCTCCACTTT. Its protein product is CASSKQGAQTPLHF. Combining the CDR3 with reference TRBV13 and TRBJ1-6 gives the whole variable domain AAGVIQSPRHLIKEKRETATLKCYPIPRHDTVYWYQQGPGQDPQFLISFYEKMQSDKGSIPDRFSAQQFSDYHSELNMSSLELGDSALYFCASSKQGAQTPLHFGNGTRLTVT.

The chain has TRBV19 and TRBJ1-1; D unresolved. The CDR3 contains 14 residues. V lost 7 bases to trimming and J lost 2 bases, with 14 bases between them. From germline, CDR1 is LNHDA and CDR2 SQIVND (reference sequence). Here the CDR3 DNA reads TGTGCCAGTACCCAGACTAAGGGAAACACTGAAGCTTTCTTT. Translated: CASTQTKGNTEAFF.